The 26 T cell receptor beta chains reported below all come from one sample, sequenced in a study of brain T cells in children with intractable seizures (dated by TCRdb to the early 2020s). Reading the label with the study, this specimen's time point is: blood from clinic visit 5 months post-surgery; TSC patient then seizure free. Libraries were prepared through the immunoSEQ multiplex PCR assay. In TCRdb, the immuneACCESS table is reduced to in-frame sequences with V and J assigned. These tables do not hold every clone; where another copy was compared, an unresolved V gene accounts for under half, and the others remain unexplained. Across this sample there are about 340,000 clones, with about 93% seen only once. 4.5% to 7% of the sample comes from the top ten. The source was peripheral blood, collected roughly 5 months after surgery. The receptors originated from a boy under two years old with tuberous sclerosis and intractable seizures.

In DNA form, the CDR3 reads TGTGCCAGTAGTCCAGGACTAGCGGGGGTGGATACGCAGTATTTT. This sequence encodes CASSPGLAGVDTQYF. This chain links TRBV19 with TRBJ2-3; 13 positions agree with TRBD2. Germline loops: CDR1 LNHDA, CDR2 SQIVND (reference sequence). The CDR3 has 15 residues. The trim removed 5 bases at V and 6 bases at J, leaving 5 bases unmatched.

The rearrangement links TRBV4-1 to TRBJ1-1, with D unresolved. Germline CDR1 reads MGHRA; CDR2 reads YSYEKL. V was trimmed by 1 base and J by 4 bases, leaving 10 bases between them. The CDR3 is 14 amino acids. The CDR3 DNA sequence: TGCGCCAGCAGCCAAGTGGGAGGCGGCACTGAAGCTTTCTTT. It is translated as CASSQVGGGTEAFF.

The chain links TRBV3-1 (or the pseudogene TRBV3-2) to TRBJ1-6, with D maybe TRBD1 (6 bases). CDR1 and CDR2 from the germline V gene are LGHDT and YNNKEL (reference sequence). With 1 base removed from V and 6 bases from J, the gap between germline ends came to 7 bases. CDR3 size: 14 residues. The chain's CDR3 is CASSQGQVNSPLHF. CDR3 bases: TGTGCCAGCAGCCAAGGACAGGTTAATTCACCCCTCCACTTT.

This clone was seen just once. The rearrangement joins TRBV29-1 to TRBJ1-1; 11 bases fit TRBD1. With 6 bases clipped from V and 3 bases from J, the junction kept 0 bases outside the gene matches. The CDR3 has 12 amino acids. CDR1 and CDR2 (germline): SQVTM, ANQGSEA. CDR3 nucleotide sequence: TGCAGCGTGGACAGGGGGCACACTGAAGCTTTCTTT. Its translation: CSVDRGHTEAFF.

The chain links TRBV5-1 to TRBJ1-2; D uncertain. Germline CDR1 and CDR2: SGHRS and YFSETQ. V was shortened by 7 bases and J by 2 bases, with 12 bases between the two germline ends. CDR3 size: 13 residues. The CDR3 DNA is TGCGCCAGCGCTCAGGATTTAAACTATGGCTACACCTTC. This translates into CASAQDLNYGYTF.

The chain carries TRBV7-9 and TRBJ2-2; D gene unclear. V was trimmed by 0 bases and J by 3 bases, leaving 14 bases between them. The CDR3 totals 17 residues. Germline CDR1 and CDR2: SEHNR and FQNEAQ (reference sequence). The CDR3 spells CASSLALGILDTGELFF. The CDR3, as DNA: TGTGCCAGCAGCTTAGCGCTCGGTATCCTGGACACCGGGGAGCTGTTTTTT.

The rearrangement links TRBV6-5 to TRBJ1-2, with 7 bases lining up with TRBD1. Germline V lookup: CDR1 MNHEY, CDR2 SVGAGI. This CDR3 is built from 15 residues. Trimming removed 3 bases from V and 5 bases from J; junction bases left unmatched: 9. CDR3 protein: CASSYAGTERYGYTF. In DNA form, the CDR3 reads TGTGCCAGCAGTTATGCTGGGACAGAGCGGTATGGCTACACCTTC.

The V call is TRBV6-6, the J call TRBJ2-7; D unclear. Germline V gene lookup returns CDR1 MNHNY and CDR2 SVGAGI (reference sequence). There are 14 residues in the CDR3. The V and J ends lost 2 bases and 2 bases respectively, with 10 bases between them. CDR3 sequence: CASSYQSRTYEQYF. CDR3 bases: TGTGCCAGCAGTTACCAGAGCAGGACCTACGAGCAGTACTTC.

The chain recombines TRBV2 with TRBJ1-1, with 8 positions matching TRBD1. V lost 5 bases, J lost 3 bases, and 11 bases stayed unmatched. This CDR3 spans 16 amino acids. The germline V gene encodes CDR1 SNHLY and CDR2 FYNNEI. CDR3 nucleotide sequence: TGTGCCAGCAGTCCCCCCCGGACAGGGACGGACACTGAAGCTTTCTTT. Translation: CASSPPRTGTDTEAFF.

The chain couples TRBV7-8 to TRBJ2-2, with TRBD1 matching over 9 bases. Losses at the gene ends were 5 bases for V and 6 bases for J; bases not matched to a gene: 7. The CDR3 is 15 residues long. Germline values: CDR1 SGHVS, CDR2 FQNEAQ. DNA of the CDR3: TGTGCCAGCAGCCAGGGACAGGGATGGGCCGGGGAGCTGTTTTTT. Its protein is CASSQGQGWAGELFF.

V usage is TRBV6-6 and J usage is TRBJ2-3; 8 nucleotides agree with TRBD2. J was trimmed by 6 bases and V by 5 bases; bases with no gene match: 7. The CDR3 extends over 14 amino acids. The V gene's germline CDR1 is MNHNY and CDR2 SVGAGI (reference sequence). This chain's CDR3 is CASSTSGPWDTQYF. The CDR3 nucleotides are TGTGCCAGCAGTACTAGCGGCCCGTGGGATACGCAGTATTTT.

The CDR3 loop reads CASSPVIGQGAYGYTF. CDR3 DNA: TGTGCCAGCAGCCCCGTCATTGGACAGGGCGCCTATGGCTACACCTTC. The chain links TRBV7-9 to TRBJ1-2; TRBD1 matches 8 bases. The ends lost 5 bases at V and 4 bases at J; junction bases unmatched: 12. CDR1 is SEHNR, CDR2 FQNEAQ, per germline (reference sequence). CDR3 length equals 16 residues.

The chain links TRBV12-3 or TRBV12-4 to TRBJ2-1; D gene unclear. Trimming removed 6 bases from V and 6 bases from J, with 12 bases in between. The CDR3 is 13 residues long. The CDR3 spells CASSPGSFNEQFF. In DNA, the CDR3 is TGTGCCAGCAGCCCCGGGTCATTCAATGAGCAGTTCTTC.

The chain carries TRBV4-1 and TRBJ1-4; maybe TRBD1 (5 bases). V dropped 1 base and J dropped 4 bases, with 31 bases sitting between them. CDR1 MGHRA and CDR2 YSYEKL come from the germline V gene. The CDR3 contains 22 residues. In nucleotides, the CDR3 is TGCGCCAGCAGCCAAGCCGGGACGCCTCGTAGGGTCCCACTTCTAGTTAATGAAAAACTGTTTTTT. Its translation: CASSQAGTPRRVPLLVNEKLFF.

The rearrangement links TRBV6-5 to TRBJ2-2, with 7 bases lining up with TRBD1. Germline V gene sequence: CDR1 MNHEY, CDR2 SVGAGI. The V segment lost 6 bases and the J segment 2 bases; nucleotides outside the gene matches: 6. This CDR3 region has 15 residues. The DNA for the CDR3 is TGTGCCAGCAGCCTAAGGACAGGAAACACCGGGGAGCTGTTTTTT. Translation: CASSLRTGNTGELFF.

V is TRBV7-9 and J is TRBJ2-1; either TRBD1 or TRBD2 may fit D (6 bases each). The CDR3 covers 18 residues. Germline CDR1 is SEHNR and CDR2 is FQNEAQ (reference sequence). V lost 5 bases to trimming and J lost 1 base, with 21 bases between them. CDR3 sequence: CASSPTGVRGFSYNEQFF. The CDR3 DNA follows: TGTGCCAGCAGCCCGACGGGGGTCAGGGGATTTTCCTACAATGAGCAGTTCTTC.

The CDR3 bases are TGTGCCAGCAGCCCCTCGGGGGGCCAGAGCTCCTACGAGCAGTACTTC. This gives the protein CASSPSGGQSSYEQYF. The chain recombines TRBV7-8 with TRBJ2-7; possible D gene TRBD2, 7 bases. V shed 5 bases and J shed 0 bases, with 17 bases lying between them. Per germline, CDR1 SGHVS and CDR2 FQNEAQ. This CDR3 has 16 residues.

This clone was recorded only once. The chain links TRBV9 to TRBJ2-3, with 10 bases that match TRBD1. V trimming: 0 bases; J trimming: 3 bases; junction bases outside the gene matches: 4. The CDR3 runs to 16 residues. Germline CDR1 is SGDLS and CDR2 is YYNGEE. CDR3 DNA sequence: TGTGCCAGCAGCGTAGTGGACAGGGGGACGACAGATACGCAGTATTTT. It translates to CASSVVDRGTTDTQYF. The entire variable domain, with the rest obtained from reference TRBV9 and TRBJ2-3, is as follows: DSGVTQTPKHLITATGQRVTLRCSPRSGDLSVYWYQQSLDQGLQFLIQYYNGEERAKGNILERFSAQQFPDLHSELNLSSLELGDSALYFCASSVVDRGTTDTQYFGPGTRLTVL.

The rearrangement joins TRBV7-3 to TRBJ2-2; D possibly matches TRBD1 or TRBD2 (5 bases each). The V end was cut by 5 bases, the J end by 2 bases, with 18 bases between. Looked up from germline, CDR1 is SGHTA and CDR2 is FQGTGA. The CDR3 runs to 17 residues. The CDR3 nucleotides are TGTGCCAGCAGCCCCGGGGTGTGGGGGATTAACACCGGGGAGCTGTTTTTT. The encoded protein is CASSPGVWGINTGELFF.

This clone was seen once. The rearrangement joins TRBV24-1 to TRBJ2-3, with 10 positions matching TRBD2. V gave up 1 base and J gave up 4 bases; unmatched junction bases: 7. The germline V gene encodes CDR1 KGHDR and CDR2 SFDVKD. This CDR3 comprises 17 residues. CDR3 sequence (DNA): TGTGCCACCAGTGATTTAAGGGCTAGCGGGAGCCCAGATACGCAGTATTTT. It encodes CATSDLRASGSPDTQYF.

This clone was counted a single time. The J gene is TRBJ2-1, the V gene TRBV4-1; 13 bases agree with TRBD2. This CDR3 is built from 17 residues. The germline gives CDR1 MGHRA, CDR2 YSYEKL. After removal of 1 base from V and 8 bases from J, the junction contained 8 bases not matched to a gene. The CDR3 nucleotides are TGCGCCAGCAGCCAAGGTACCGGGACTAGCGGGGTTTATGAGCAGTTCTTC. Its translation: CASSQGTGTSGVYEQFF.

This sequence joins TRBV9 and TRBJ1-1, with a tentative D call TRBD1 (5 bases). V was trimmed by 3 bases and J by 3 bases, leaving 12 bases between them. Germline V gene sequence: CDR1 SGDLS, CDR2 YYNGEE. The CDR3 sequence is 14 residues long. The CDR3 sequence: CASSASRGDTEAFF. CDR3 coding DNA: TGTGCCAGCAGCGCTTCCCGGGGGGACACTGAAGCTTTCTTT.

The chain combines TRBV6-1 with TRBJ1-3, with D perhaps TRBD1 (6 bases). Per germline, CDR1 MNHNS and CDR2 SASEGT. Trimming left V 2 bases short and J 2 bases short, with 13 bases between. The CDR3 spans 16 residues. CDR3 nucleotides: TGTGCCAGCAGTGAAACGGGGTCAGGGGCTGGAAACACCATATATTTT. Its translation: CASSETGSGAGNTIYF.

This rearrangement joins TRBV6-1 to TRBJ2-7; a possible D gene is TRBD1 (6 bases). V was clipped by 3 bases and J by 0 bases, with 15 bases between them. Germline V gene sequence: CDR1 MNHNS, CDR2 SASEGT. The CDR3 covers 16 residues. This CDR3 is CASSDAGTPSSYEQYF. The CDR3 DNA reads as TGTGCCAGCAGTGATGCCGGGACACCCTCCTCCTACGAGCAGTACTTC.

In this sample, this clone turned up once. The CDR3 loop is CASTGSGELTDTQYF. Here the CDR3 DNA reads TGCGCCAGCACTGGTAGCGGGGAGCTCACAGATACGCAGTATTTT. V usage is TRBV5-1 and J usage is TRBJ2-3, with 8 nucleotides matching TRBD2. The CDR3 has 15 residues. After removal of 6 bases from V and 2 bases from J, the junction contained 8 bases not matched to a gene. Germline assignment: CDR1 SGHRS and CDR2 YFSETQ.

The genes are TRBV7-9 and TRBJ2-1; TRBD2 matches at 8 bases. With 5 bases clipped from V and 9 bases from J, the junction kept 15 bases outside the gene matches. The CDR3 length is 16 residues. Per the germline V gene, CDR1 is SEHNR and CDR2 is FQNEAQ (reference sequence). CDR3 residues: CASSLGGGRFKGEQFF. The CDR3 nucleotides read TGTGCCAGCAGCCTCGGGGGGGGTCGTTTTAAGGGTGAGCAGTTCTTC.